This TCR beta chain was sequenced for a study of blood T cell repertoires in COVID-19. Background on the study: COVID-19 samples, acute and convalescent, were from the United States, Italy and Spain. From T cells, B-cell-depleted T cells, or PBMCs came the material, which was cDNA or gDNA.

Assignments of participants to cohorts depended upon their own reported clinical history. This clone was counted once. The V and J ends lost 6 bases and 5 bases respectively, with 14 bases between them. The CDR3 loop spans 15 amino acids. Germline V gene sequence: CDR1 MNHEY, CDR2 SMNVEV (reference sequence). The assay was immunoSEQ multiplex PCR, and TCRdb's table has in-frame clones only and misses some. Among fewer than 400,000 clones listed, around 90% were seen once. Input material: PBMCs or T cells enriched from blood (not recorded which). The origin of this receptor is a man between 60 and 75 years old who had recovered from COVID-19. The chain carries TRBV27 and TRBJ1-6; tentative D call: TRBD1 (6 bases). The CDR3 protein is CASSPPGVDNSPLHF. The CDR3 region has the DNA TGTGCCAGCAGCCCCCCAGGGGTCGATAATTCACCCCTCCACTTT.